The 4 T cell receptor beta chains below were found in one sample sequenced in a study of vaccination and CD4 T cells after COVID-19 (dated by TCRdb to the early 2020s). The label giving this sample's treatment or condition can be read as: approximately nine-day PBMC culture with coronavirus spike peptide pools or control peptides (ViraFEST assay). The library was generated by PCR. Sequencing relied on an Illumina iSeq 100. At the Johns Hopkins FTIC core, DNA from the cultured CD4+ T cells underwent TCR sequencing with the Oncomine TCR Beta short-read assay. The public reads were reprocessed in TCRdb via fastp at Q25 and MiXCR, keeping in-frame beta chains. For every CDR3 protein sequence, its rows merge into one entry that carries the most common genes and DNA. This sample holds roughly 22,000 distinct CDR3 sequences; about 30% were observed only once. Approximately 13% of the sample is taken by the ten largest.

These TCRs are of unknown antigen specificity. The sample comprised cultured CD4+ T cells from blood. These receptors all come from a human donor with COVID-19.

This chain joins TRBV11-3 and TRBJ2-1; TRBD2 matches at 14 bases. The CDR3 is made up of 16 amino acids. Germline V gene data show CDR1 as SGHNT and CDR2 as YENEEA. V trimming: 5 bases; J trimming: 2 bases; junction bases outside the gene matches: 2. CDR3 loop: CASSQGLAGAYNEQFF. The CDR3 region has the DNA TGTGCCAGCAGCCAGGGACTAGCGGGAGCCTACAATGAGCAGTTCTTC.

The rearrangement links TRBV29-1 to TRBJ1-2; D is undetermined. This CDR3 region has 14 residues. V dropped 1 base and J dropped 1 base, with 10 bases sitting between them. Germline V CDR1 and CDR2: SQVTM, ANQGSEA. CDR3 sequence: CSVEVEGFNYGYTF. The CDR3 DNA is TGCAGCGTTGAAGTAGAGGGTTTTAACTATGGCTACACCTTC. The complete variable domain, with remaining parts taken from reference TRBV29-1 and TRBJ1-2, reads SAVISQKPSRDICQRGTSLTIQCQVDSQVTMMFWYRQQPGQSLTLIATANQGSEATYESGFVIDKFPISRPNLTFSTLTVSNMSPEDSSIYLCSVEVEGFNYGYTFGSGTRLTVV.

The J gene is TRBJ2-7, the V gene TRBV6-1; 12 nucleotides line up with TRBD2. Germline CDR1 reads MNHNS; CDR2 reads SASEGT. CDR3 size: 15 residues. V was clipped by 10 bases and J by 7 bases; unmatched bases: 14. CDR3 nucleotides: TGTGCCACCGCAATCACTAGCGGGGGGACGGGGGAGCAGTACTTC. This codes for CATAITSGGTGEQYF.

This chain uses TRBV20-1 with TRBJ2-3; 10 bases match TRBD2. CDR1 is DFQATT and CDR2 is SNEGSKA in the germline V gene (reference sequence). The CDR3 runs 14 residues. The junction had 5 bases not matched to a gene; V was cut back by 6 bases and J by 2 bases. The CDR3 DNA is TGCAGTGCAAGGACTAGCGGCGTCACAGATACGCAGTATTTT. It yields the protein CSARTSGVTDTQYF.